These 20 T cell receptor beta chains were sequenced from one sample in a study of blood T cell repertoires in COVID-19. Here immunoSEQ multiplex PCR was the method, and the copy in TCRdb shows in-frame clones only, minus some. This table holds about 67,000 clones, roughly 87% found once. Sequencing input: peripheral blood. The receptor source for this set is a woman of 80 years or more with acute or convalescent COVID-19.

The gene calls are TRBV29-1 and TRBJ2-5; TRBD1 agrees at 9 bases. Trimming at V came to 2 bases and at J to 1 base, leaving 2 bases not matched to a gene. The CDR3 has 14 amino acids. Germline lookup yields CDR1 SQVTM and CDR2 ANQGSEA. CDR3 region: CSVEWTGAQETQYF. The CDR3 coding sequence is TGCAGCGTTGAATGGACAGGGGCCCAAGAGACCCAGTACTTC.

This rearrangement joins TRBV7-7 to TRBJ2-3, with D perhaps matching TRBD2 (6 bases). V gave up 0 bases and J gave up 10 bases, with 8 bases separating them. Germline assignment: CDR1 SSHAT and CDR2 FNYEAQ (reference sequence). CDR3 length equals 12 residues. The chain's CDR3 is CASSLAAGPQYF. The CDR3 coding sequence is TGTGCCAGCAGCTTAGCGGCGGGACCGCAGTATTTT.

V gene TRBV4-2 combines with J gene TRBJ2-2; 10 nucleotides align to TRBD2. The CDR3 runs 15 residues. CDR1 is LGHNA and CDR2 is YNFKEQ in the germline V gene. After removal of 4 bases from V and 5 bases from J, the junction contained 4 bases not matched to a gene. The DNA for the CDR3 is TGTGCCAGCAGCCGGCTAGCGGGAGATACCGGGGAGCTGTTTTTT. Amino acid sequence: CASSRLAGDTGELFF.

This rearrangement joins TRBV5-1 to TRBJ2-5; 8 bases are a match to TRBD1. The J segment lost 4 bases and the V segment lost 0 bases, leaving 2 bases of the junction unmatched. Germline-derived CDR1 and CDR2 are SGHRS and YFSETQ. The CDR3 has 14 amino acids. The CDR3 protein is CASSLGQGIETQYF. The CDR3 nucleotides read TGCGCCAGCAGCTTGGGACAGGGGATAGAGACCCAGTACTTC. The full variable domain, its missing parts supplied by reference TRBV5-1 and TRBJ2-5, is KAGVTQTPRYLIKTRGQQVTLSCSPISGHRSVSWYQQTPGQGLQFLFEYFSETQRNKGNFPGRFSGRQFSNSRSEMNVSTLELGDSALYLCASSLGQGIETQYFGPGTRLLVL.

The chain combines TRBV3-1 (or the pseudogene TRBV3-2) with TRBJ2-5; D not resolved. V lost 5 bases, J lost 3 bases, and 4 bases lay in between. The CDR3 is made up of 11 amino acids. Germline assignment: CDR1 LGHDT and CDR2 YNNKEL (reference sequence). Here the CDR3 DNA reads TGTGCCAGCAGCTCAAAAGAGACCCAGTACTTC. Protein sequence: CASSSKETQYF.

CDR3 DNA sequence: TGCGCCAGCAGCCAAGAAACGGGGATAGGGCAGCCCCAGCATTTT. Translated: CASSQETGIGQPQHF. The rearrangement joins TRBV4-1 to TRBJ1-5; no clear D gene. Germline loops: CDR1 MGHRA, CDR2 YSYEKL. Trimming pared 0 bases from V and 7 bases from J, leaving 13 bases between. This CDR3 has 15 residues.

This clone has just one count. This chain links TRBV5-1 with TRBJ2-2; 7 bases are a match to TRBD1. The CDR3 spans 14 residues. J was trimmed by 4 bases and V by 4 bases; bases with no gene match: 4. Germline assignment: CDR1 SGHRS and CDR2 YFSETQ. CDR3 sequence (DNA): TGCGCCAGCAGCCACTCAGGGGGCACCGGGGAGCTGTTTTTT. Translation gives CASSHSGGTGELFF.

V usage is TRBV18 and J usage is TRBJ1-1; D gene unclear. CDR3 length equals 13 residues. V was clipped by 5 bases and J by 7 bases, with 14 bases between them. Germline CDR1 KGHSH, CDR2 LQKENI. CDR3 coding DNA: TGTGCCAGCTCATTTGGGCAGGTATTTGAAGCTTTCTTT. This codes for CASSFGQVFEAFF.

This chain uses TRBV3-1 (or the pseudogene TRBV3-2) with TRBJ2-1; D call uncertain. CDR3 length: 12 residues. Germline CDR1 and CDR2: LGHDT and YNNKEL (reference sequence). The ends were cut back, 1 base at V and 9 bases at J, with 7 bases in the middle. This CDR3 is CASSQGQFEQFF. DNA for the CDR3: TGTGCCAGCAGCCAAGGGCAGTTTGAGCAGTTCTTC.

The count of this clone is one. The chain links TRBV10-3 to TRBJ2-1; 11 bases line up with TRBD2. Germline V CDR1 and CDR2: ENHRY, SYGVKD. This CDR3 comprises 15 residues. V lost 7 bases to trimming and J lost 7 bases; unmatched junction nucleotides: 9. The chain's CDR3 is CAITLVAGGHNEQFF. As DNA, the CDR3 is TGTGCCATCACCCTCGTAGCGGGAGGGCATAATGAGCAGTTCTTC.

The DNA of the CDR3 is TGTGCCAGCAGCCGTGATGACAGGGGTGACACCGGGGAGCTGTTTTTT. This encodes CASSRDDRGDTGELFF. The V gene is TRBV5-5, the J gene TRBJ2-2, with 8 bases that match TRBD1. The germline CDR1 and CDR2 sequences are SGHKS and YYEKEE (reference sequence). V dropped 4 bases and J dropped 3; count of bases not matched to a gene: 8. There are 16 residues in the CDR3.

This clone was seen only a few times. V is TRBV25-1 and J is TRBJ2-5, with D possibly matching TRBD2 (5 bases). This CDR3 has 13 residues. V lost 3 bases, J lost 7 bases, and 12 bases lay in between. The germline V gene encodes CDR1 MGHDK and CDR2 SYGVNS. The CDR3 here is CASSDAARGTQYF. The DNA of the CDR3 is TGTGCCAGCAGTGACGCAGCCCGGGGGACCCAGTACTTC.

The CDR3 reads CASRMGQKAFF. DNA for the CDR3: TGTGCCAGCAGGATGGGACAGAAAGCTTTCTTT. The genes are TRBV2 and TRBJ1-1; 7 bases are a match to TRBD1. The V gene end was trimmed by 6 bases and the J gene end by 9 bases; junction bases not matched to a gene: 4. The CDR3 is made up of 11 amino acids. Germline V CDR1 and CDR2: SNHLY, FYNNEI.

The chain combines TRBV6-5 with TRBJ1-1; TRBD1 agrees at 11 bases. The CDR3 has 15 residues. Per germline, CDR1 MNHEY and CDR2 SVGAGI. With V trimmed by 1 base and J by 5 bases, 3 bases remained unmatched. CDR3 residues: CASSYWGQGETEAFF. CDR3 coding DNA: TGTGCCAGCAGTTACTGGGGACAGGGGGAGACTGAAGCTTTCTTT.

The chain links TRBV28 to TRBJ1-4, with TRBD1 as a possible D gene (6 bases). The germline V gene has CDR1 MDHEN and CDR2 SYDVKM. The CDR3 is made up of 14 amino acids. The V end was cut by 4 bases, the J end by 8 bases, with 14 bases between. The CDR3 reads CASSSRTEGEKLFF. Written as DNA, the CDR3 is TGTGCCAGCAGTTCCAGGACAGAGGGGGAAAAACTGTTTTTT.

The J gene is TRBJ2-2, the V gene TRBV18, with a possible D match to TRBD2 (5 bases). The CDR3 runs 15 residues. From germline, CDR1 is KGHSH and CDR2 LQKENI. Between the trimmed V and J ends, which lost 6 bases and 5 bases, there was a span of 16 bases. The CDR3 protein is CASSPDGMGTGELFF. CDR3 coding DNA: TGTGCCAGCTCTCCCGACGGGATGGGGACCGGGGAGCTGTTTTTT.

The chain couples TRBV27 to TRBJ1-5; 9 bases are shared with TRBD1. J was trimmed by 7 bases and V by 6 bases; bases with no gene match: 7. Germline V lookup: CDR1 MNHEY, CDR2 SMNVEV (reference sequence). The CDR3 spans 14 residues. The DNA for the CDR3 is TGTGCCAGCAGGCTACAGGGGGCGGGACAGCCCCAGCATTTT. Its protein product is CASRLQGAGQPQHF.

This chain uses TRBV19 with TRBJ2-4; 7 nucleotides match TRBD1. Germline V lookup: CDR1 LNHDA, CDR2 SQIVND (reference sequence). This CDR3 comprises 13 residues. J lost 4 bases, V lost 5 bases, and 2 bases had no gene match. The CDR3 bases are TGTGCCAGTAGTCCGGACAGGAAAAACATTCAGTACTTC. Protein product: CASSPDRKNIQYF.

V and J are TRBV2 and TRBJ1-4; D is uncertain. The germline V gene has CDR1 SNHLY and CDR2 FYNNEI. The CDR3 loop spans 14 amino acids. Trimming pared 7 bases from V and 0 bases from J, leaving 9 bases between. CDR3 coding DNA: TGTGCCAGCAAGGAGCAAACAACTAATGAAAAACTGTTTTTT. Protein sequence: CASKEQTTNEKLFF. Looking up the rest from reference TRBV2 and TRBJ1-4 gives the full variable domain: EPEVTQTPSHQVTQMGQEVILRCVPISNHLYFYWYRQILGQKVEFLVSFYNNEISEKSEIFDDQFSVERPDGSNFTLKIRSTKLEDSAMYFCASKEQTTNEKLFFGSGTQLSVL.

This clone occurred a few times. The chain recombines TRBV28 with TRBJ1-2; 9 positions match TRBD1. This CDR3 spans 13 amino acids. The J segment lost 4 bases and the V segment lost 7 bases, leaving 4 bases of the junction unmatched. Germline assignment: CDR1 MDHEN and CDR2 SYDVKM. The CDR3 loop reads CASTVTGGYGYTF. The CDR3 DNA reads TGTGCCAGCACCGTGACAGGGGGCTATGGCTACACCTTC.